This T cell receptor beta chain was found in a study of T-cell memory formation after mild COVID-19. Study context: There were largely donor-specific TCR clusters.

A 5'RACE reaction primed in the constant segment made cDNA libraries of TCR alpha and TCR beta, and these carried sample barcodes and UMIs. TCRdb passed the 5' RACE reads through MiXCR, listing each CDR3 protein once. The sample includes roughly 280,000 distinct CDR3 sequences, roughly 8% of them seen just once. This TCR derives from a man between 18 and 35 years old who had mild COVID-19 (a few samples of this study predate the infection). Cell type and time point are not known. What was sequenced was PBMCs or a T cell subset sorted from them (not recorded which).

The CDR3 region is CASRDGTNEKLFF. The CDR3, as DNA: TGTGCCAGCAGAGACGGGACTAATGAAAAACTGTTTTTT. The rearrangement uses TRBV14 and TRBJ1-4; no reliable D call. V was trimmed by 6 bases and J by 2 bases, leaving 7 bases between them. The CDR3 contains 13 residues. Germline V gene data show CDR1 as SGHDN and CDR2 as FVKESK.